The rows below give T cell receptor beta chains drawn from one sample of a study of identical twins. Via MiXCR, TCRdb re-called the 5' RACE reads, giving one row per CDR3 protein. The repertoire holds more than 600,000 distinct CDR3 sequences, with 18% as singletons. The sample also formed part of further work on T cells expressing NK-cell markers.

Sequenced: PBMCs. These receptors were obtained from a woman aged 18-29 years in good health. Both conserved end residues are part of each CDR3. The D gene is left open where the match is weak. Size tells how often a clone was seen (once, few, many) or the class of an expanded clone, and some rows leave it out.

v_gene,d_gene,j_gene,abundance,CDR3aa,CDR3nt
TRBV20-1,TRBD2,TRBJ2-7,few,CSALTSGRASYEQYF,TGCAGTGCCCTGACTAGCGGGAGGGCATCCTACGAGCAGTACTTC
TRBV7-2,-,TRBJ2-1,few,CASSLVRLDSNEQFF,TGTGCCAGCAGCTTAGTCCGACTAGATTCCAATGAGCAGTTCTTC
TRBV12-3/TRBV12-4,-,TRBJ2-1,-,CASSPAEEDEQFF,TGTGCCAGCAGTCCAGCGGAGGAGGATGAGCAGTTCTTC
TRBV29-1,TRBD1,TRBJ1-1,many,CSVEVPPGQLTEAFF,TGCAGCGTTGAAGTCCCTCCGGGACAGCTAACTGAAGCTTTCTTT
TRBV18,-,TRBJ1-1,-,CASSPPGGIEAFF,TGTGCCAGCTCACCACCGGGTGGGATTGAAGCTTTCTTT
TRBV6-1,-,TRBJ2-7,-,CASSEWGQQSSYEQYF,TGTGCCAGCAGTGAATGGGGGCAGCAAAGCTCCTACGAGCAGTACTTC
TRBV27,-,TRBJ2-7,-,CASSLGRGGEQYF,TGTGCCAGCAGTCTAGGGCGTGGGGGCGAGCAGTACTTC
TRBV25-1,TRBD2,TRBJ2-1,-,CASSQGGLAGGGNYNEQFF,TGCGCCAGCAGTCAAGGTGGACTAGCGGGAGGAGGAAACTACAATGAGCAGTTCTTC
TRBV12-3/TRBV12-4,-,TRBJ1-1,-,CASLARAPMNTEAFF,TGTGCCAGCCTCGCGAGGGCACCTATGAACACTGAAGCTTTCTTT
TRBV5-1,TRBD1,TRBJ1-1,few,CASRRTGAMNTEAFF,TGCGCCAGCAGGAGGACAGGGGCAATGAACACTGAAGCTTTCTTT
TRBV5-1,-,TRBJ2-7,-,CASSLTGYSYEQYF,TGCGCCAGCAGCTTGACAGGCTACTCCTACGAGCAGTACTTC
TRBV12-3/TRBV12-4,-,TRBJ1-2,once,CASARIGGYTF,TGTGCCAGTGCGAGAATAGGTGGCTACACCTTC
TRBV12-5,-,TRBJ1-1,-,CASGLVRGVNTEAFF,TGTGCTAGTGGTTTAGTAAGGGGGGTGAACACTGAAGCTTTCTTT
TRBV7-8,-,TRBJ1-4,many,CASSLSGPWEGKLFF,TGTGCCAGCAGCTTATCGGGACCCTGGGAGGGAAAACTGTTTTTT
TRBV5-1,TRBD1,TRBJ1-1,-,CASSSHRGGTEAFF,TGCGCCAGCAGCTCACACAGGGGTGGGACTGAAGCTTTCTTT
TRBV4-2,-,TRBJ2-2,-,CASSQDPPRGLNTGELFF,TGTGCCAGCAGCCAAGATCCCCCGAGGGGCTTGAACACCGGGGAGCTGTTTTTT
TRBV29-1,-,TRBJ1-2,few,CSVADSGHDGYTF,TGCAGCGTTGCGGATTCGGGACATGATGGCTACACCTTC
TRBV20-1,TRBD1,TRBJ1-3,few,CSASSFLGQVDYSGNTIYF,TGCAGTGCTAGCTCTTTCTTAGGACAGGTCGACTACTCTGGAAACACCATATATTTT
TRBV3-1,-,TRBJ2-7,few,CASSQLEGDEQYF,TGTGCCAGCAGCCAATTAGAAGGGGACGAGCAGTACTTC
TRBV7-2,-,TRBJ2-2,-,CASSLARVNTGELFF,TGTGCCAGCAGCTTAGCGCGAGTGAACACCGGGGAGCTGTTTTTT
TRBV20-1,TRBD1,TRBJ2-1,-,CSAREDRGSFEQFF,TGCAGTGCTAGAGAGGACAGGGGGAGCTTCGAGCAGTTCTTC
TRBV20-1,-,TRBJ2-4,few,CSAYRILAKNIQYF,TGCAGTGCTTATAGAATTCTAGCCAAAAACATTCAGTACTTC
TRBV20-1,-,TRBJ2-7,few,CSARDSGNLLRGQYF,TGCAGTGCTAGAGATTCGGGGAACCTATTACGAGGGCAGTACTTC
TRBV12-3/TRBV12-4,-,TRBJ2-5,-,CASSSRRMGETQYF,TGTGCCAGCAGTTCTCGGAGGATGGGGGAGACCCAGTACTTC
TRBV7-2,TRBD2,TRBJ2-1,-,CASSLVGLAGGSEQFF,TGTGCCAGCAGTTTAGTTGGACTAGCGGGTGGCAGTGAGCAGTTCTTC
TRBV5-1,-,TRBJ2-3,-,CSSSPTLAGTDTQYF,TGCTCCAGCAGTCCGACTTTAGCTGGCACAGATACGCAGTATTTT
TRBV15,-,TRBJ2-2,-,CATSREGGGLGTGELFF,TGTGCCACCAGCAGAGAAGGGGGTGGCCTAGGGACCGGGGAGCTGTTTTTT
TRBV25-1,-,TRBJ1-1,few,CATGFQAGGGTEAFF,TGTGCCACCGGTTTTCAAGCGGGGGGAGGCACTGAAGCTTTCTTT
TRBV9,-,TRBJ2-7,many,CASSVGQGTYEQYF,TGTGCCAGCAGCGTCGGGCAGGGAACCTACGAGCAGTACTTC
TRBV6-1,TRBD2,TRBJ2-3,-,CASRTGTSGRSTQYF,TGTGCCAGCAGGACTGGGACTAGCGGGAGAAGTACGCAGTATTTT
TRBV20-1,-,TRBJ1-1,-,CSARDAGGGRLEAFF,TGCAGTGCTAGAGATGCCGGGGGGGGCCGGCTTGAAGCTTTCTTT
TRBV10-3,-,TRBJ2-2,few,CAISRQTRGTGELFF,TGTGCCATTTCCAGACAGACCCGAGGCACCGGGGAGCTGTTTTTT
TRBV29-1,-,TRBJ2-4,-,CSVGRGGIQYF,TGCAGCGTGGGCAGGGGCGGAATCCAGTACTTC
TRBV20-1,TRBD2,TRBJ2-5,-,CSAGGSGGRTETQYF,TGCAGTGCTGGAGGTAGCGGGGGGCGGACAGAGACCCAGTACTTC
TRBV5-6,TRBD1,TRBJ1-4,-,CASSSTGGGDEKLFF,TGTGCCAGCAGCTCTACAGGGGGAGGAGATGAAAAACTGTTTTTT
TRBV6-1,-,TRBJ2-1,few,CASSEDVPSYNEQFF,TGTGCCAGCAGTGAAGACGTACCCTCCTACAATGAGCAGTTCTTC
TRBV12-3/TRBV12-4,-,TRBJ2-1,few,CASSGTGAKNNEQFF,TGTGCCAGCAGTGGGACGGGGGCTAAAAACAATGAGCAGTTCTTC
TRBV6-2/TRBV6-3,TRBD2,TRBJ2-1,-,CASSGRTSGRQFF,TGTGCCAGCAGTGGCCGGACTAGCGGGAGGCAGTTCTTC
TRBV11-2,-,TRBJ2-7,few,CASSPLAGQGGYEQYF,TGTGCCAGCAGCCCACTAGCGGGACAGGGGGGTTACGAGCAGTACTTC
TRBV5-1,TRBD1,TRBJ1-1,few,CASSLAGAGGMRTEAFF,TGCGCCAGCAGCTTGGCGGGCGCAGGGGGCATGAGGACTGAAGCTTTCTTT
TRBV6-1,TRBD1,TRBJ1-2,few,CASSRTGNPYKGYTF,TGTGCCAGCAGTAGGACAGGGAACCCCTATAAGGGCTACACCTTC
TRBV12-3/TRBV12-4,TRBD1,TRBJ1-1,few,CASSLRTGGVGEAFF,TGTGCCAGCAGTTTACGTACAGGGGGAGTAGGTGAAGCTTTCTTT
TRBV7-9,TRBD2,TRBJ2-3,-,CASSLADTSGRSDTQYF,TGTGCCAGCAGCCTCGCCGATACTAGCGGGAGGTCAGATACGCAGTATTTT
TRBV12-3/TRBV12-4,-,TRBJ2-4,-,CASSFDSIQYF,TGTGCCAGCAGTTTTGATAGCATTCAGTACTTC
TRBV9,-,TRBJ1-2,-,CASSSELRVAIYGYTF,TGTGCCAGCAGCTCGGAGCTACGGGTGGCGATCTATGGCTACACCTTC
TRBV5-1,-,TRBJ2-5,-,CASSSLWQETQYF,TGCGCCAGCAGCTCCCTTTGGCAAGAGACCCAGTACTTC
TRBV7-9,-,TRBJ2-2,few,CASSLGSENTGELFF,TGTGCCAGCAGCTTAGGTTCAGAGAACACCGGGGAGCTGTTTTTT
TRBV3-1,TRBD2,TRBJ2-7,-,CASSQEASGSPEQYF,TGTGCCAGCAGCCAGGAAGCTAGCGGGAGTCCCGAGCAGTACTTC
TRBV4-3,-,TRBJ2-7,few,CASSQELGPRLSSYEQYF,TGCGCCAGCAGCCAAGAGTTGGGACCCCGATTGTCGTCCTACGAGCAGTACTTC
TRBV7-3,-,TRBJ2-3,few,CASGLGVADTQYF,TGTGCCAGCGGCTTGGGGGTTGCAGATACGCAGTATTTT
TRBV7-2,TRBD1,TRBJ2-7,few,CASSPTGDPYEQYF,TGTGCCAGCAGCCCTACAGGGGATCCCTACGAGCAGTACTTC
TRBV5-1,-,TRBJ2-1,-,CASSPEPPYSGRQYNEQFF,TGCGCCAGCAGCCCCGAGCCCCCCTATAGCGGACGTCAATACAATGAGCAGTTCTTC
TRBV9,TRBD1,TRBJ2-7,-,CASSAKDRGPWGDEQYF,TGTGCCAGCAGCGCAAAGGACAGGGGGCCCTGGGGGGACGAGCAGTACTTC
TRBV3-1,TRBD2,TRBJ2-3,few,CASSHRTSGDGTDTQYF,TGTGCCAGCAGCCACCGAACTAGCGGGGACGGTACAGATACGCAGTATTTT
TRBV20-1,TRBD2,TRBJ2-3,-,CSAVPGLATDTQYF,TGCAGTGCTGTCCCGGGACTAGCCACAGATACGCAGTATTTT
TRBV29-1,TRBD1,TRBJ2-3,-,CSVQGARFDTQYF,TGCAGCGTGCAGGGGGCGCGGTTCGATACGCAGTATTTT
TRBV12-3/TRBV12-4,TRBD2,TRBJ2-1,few,CASVVGGSSYNEQFF,TGTGCCAGCGTCGTTGGCGGGAGCTCCTACAATGAGCAGTTCTTC
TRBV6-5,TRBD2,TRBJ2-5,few,CASSYSSSGRAVTQYF,TGTGCCAGCAGTTACTCCTCTAGCGGGAGGGCGGTGACCCAGTACTTC
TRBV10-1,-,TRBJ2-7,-,CRFPYEQYF,TGCCGATTCCCATACGAGCAGTACTTC